A selection of T cell receptor beta chains follows, all from one sample in a study of CD8+ T cells in alopecia areata. Sequencing was performed with immunoSEQ multiplex PCR; in TCRdb, only in-frame clones are kept and a portion is missing. The data show about 220,000 clones, under 75% seen once. Source: CD4+ T cells sorted from blood, taken at week 4, from a patient treated with tofacitinib. The receptors stem from a human donor with alopecia areata. Each CDR3 is given with its conserved first and last residue. D genes are given only for firm matches. Clone sizes are given selectively: once, few, many, or a class where the clone is expanded.

j_gene | abundance | d_gene | v_gene | CDR3aa | CDR3nt
TRBJ2-1 | - | - | TRBV7-9 | CASRPREEGGPYNEQFF | TGTGCCAGCAGGCCCCGCGAGGAGGGGGGCCCCTACAATGAGCAGTTCTTC
TRBJ1-3 | - | - | TRBV29-1 | CSARDGNTIYF | TGCAGCGCCCGGGACGGAAACACCATATATTTT
TRBJ1-5 | - | - | TRBV30 | CAWSSQGNQPQHF | TGTGCCTGGAGTTCACAGGGAAATCAGCCCCAGCATTTT
TRBJ2-1 | - | - | TRBV29-1 | CSVRVNEQFF | TGCAGCGTTCGAGTCAATGAGCAGTTCTTC
TRBJ2-2 | once | TRBD1 | TRBV5-1 | CASSPRTGRELFF | TGCGCCAGCAGCCCCAGGACAGGCCGGGAGCTGTTTTTT
TRBJ2-3 | once | TRBD2 | TRBV4-3 | CASSQELAGGFQADTQYF | TGCGCCAGCAGCCAAGAGCTAGCGGGGGGGTTCCAGGCAGATACGCAGTATTTT
TRBJ2-3 | - | - | TRBV9 | CASSVVGDTQYF | TGTGCCAGCAGCGTAGTTGGAGATACGCAGTATTTT
TRBJ1-2 | few | - | TRBV19 | CASSTPRGGYTF | TGTGCCAGTAGTACCCCTAGGGGTGGCTACACCTTC
TRBJ1-6 | - | TRBD1 | TRBV5-1 | CASSATTGQGNSPLHF | TGCGCCAGCAGCGCCACAACGGGACAGGGAAATTCACCCCTCCACTTT
TRBJ2-2 | few | - | TRBV18 | CASSPGSRTGELFF | TGTGCCAGCTCACCAGGCAGTCGGACCGGGGAGCTGTTTTTT
TRBJ1-4 | - | - | TRBV6-5 | CASTWDRGEKLFF | TGTGCCAGCACTTGGGATAGGGGTGAAAAACTGTTTTTT
TRBJ2-3 | - | TRBD1 | TRBV30 | CAWSPRDRNTYF | TGTGCCTGGAGTCCCCGGGACAGAAATACGTATTTT
TRBJ1-2 | - | TRBD1 | TRBV7-9 | CASSLSGQGLYGYTF | TGTGCCAGCAGCTTATCAGGACAGGGCCTCTATGGCTACACCTTC
TRBJ2-7 | - | TRBD2 | TRBV2 | CASSRGTSGVYEQYF | TGTGCCAGCAGCCGAGGGACTAGCGGGGTTTACGAGCAGTACTTC
TRBJ2-5 | - | TRBD2 | TRBV5-6 | CASSSRTGGQETQYF | TGTGCCAGCAGCTCGCGTACGGGGGGGCAAGAGACCCAGTACTTC
TRBJ2-3 | - | - | TRBV9 | CASSVNTGVADTQYF | TGTGCCAGCAGCGTGAACACAGGTGTGGCAGATACGCAGTATTTT
TRBJ2-5 | once | - | TRBV27 | CASSSKPRHLGARETQYF | TGTGCCAGCAGCTCCAAGCCCAGACACCTGGGGGCGCGAGAGACCCAGTACTTC
TRBJ1-5 | - | - | TRBV29-1 | CSVAMNSNQPQHF | TGCAGCGTTGCAATGAATAGCAATCAGCCCCAGCATTTT
TRBJ2-1 | few | - | TRBV5-6 | CASSLSAQYEQFF | TGTGCCAGCAGCTTGTCTGCTCAATATGAGCAGTTCTTC
TRBJ2-6 | - | - | TRBV29-1 | CSVRQVSGANVLTF | TGCAGCGTGCGACAGGTCTCTGGGGCCAACGTCCTGACTTTC
TRBJ1-1 | - | - | TRBV4-3 | CASSQTTDTEAFF | TGCGCCAGCAGCCAGACGACAGACACTGAAGCTTTCTTT
TRBJ1-1 | - | - | TRBV29-1 | CSVTRNTEAFF | TGCAGCGTCACAAGGAACACTGAAGCTTTCTTT
TRBJ1-2 | few | - | TRBV29-1 | CSVETANYGYTF | TGCAGCGTTGAAACAGCAAACTATGGCTACACCTTC
TRBJ2-1 | - | TRBD2 | TRBV30 | CAGTGLASGNEQFF | TGTGCCGGAACGGGACTAGCTAGCGGCAATGAGCAGTTCTTC
TRBJ2-3 | - | - | TRBV29-1 | CSVERKGLVDTQYF | TGCAGCGTTGAAAGGAAGGGGCTGGTAGATACGCAGTATTTT
TRBJ2-7 | - | TRBD1 | TRBV29-1 | CSVTGDSYEQYF | TGCAGCGTTACAGGGGACTCCTACGAGCAGTACTTC
TRBJ2-4 | - | TRBD2 | TRBV2 | CASKGLAGGYKNIQYF | TGTGCCAGCAAGGGGCTAGCGGGGGGATACAAAAACATTCAGTACTTC
TRBJ1-4 | few | TRBD1 | TRBV6-6 | CASRTGTGTEKLFF | TGTGCCAGCAGAACCGGGACAGGGACTGAAAAACTGTTTTTT
TRBJ1-1 | - | - | TRBV30 | CAWSPPRAEAFF | TGTGCCTGGAGTCCTCCGCGCGCTGAAGCTTTCTTT
TRBJ1-1 | - | - | TRBV5-1 | CASSFSGAKRAFF | TGCGCCAGCAGCTTCAGCGGAGCCAAAAGAGCTTTCTTT
TRBJ1-2 | - | - | TRBV4-3 | CASSHTASQYGYTF | TGCGCCAGCAGCCACACGGCCAGCCAGTATGGCTACACCTTC
TRBJ2-5 | - | - | TRBV18 | CASSPRNAGPSGETQYF | TGTGCCAGCTCACCGAGGAATGCGGGGCCTTCGGGGGAGACCCAGTACTTC
TRBJ2-1 | - | - | TRBV5-1 | CASSFEGYNEQFF | TGCGCCAGCAGCTTCGAGGGATACAATGAGCAGTTCTTC
TRBJ2-2 | few | TRBD1 | TRBV19 | CASTLQGARTGELFF | TGTGCCAGTACCCTACAGGGGGCGAGGACCGGGGAGCTGTTTTTT
TRBJ1-1 | - | TRBD1 | TRBV7-8 | CASSRATGEYGAFF | TGTGCCAGCAGCAGAGCGACAGGGGAATATGGAGCTTTCTTT
TRBJ2-3 | - | TRBD1 | TRBV6-6 | CASSIGTAPDTQYF | TGTGCCAGCAGTATAGGGACAGCCCCAGATACGCAGTATTTT
TRBJ1-4 | few | - | TRBV6-6 | CASSRPATNEKLFF | TGTGCCAGCAGTAGACCGGCAACTAATGAAAAACTGTTTTTT
TRBJ2-3 | - | - | TRBV29-1 | CSVEVTASGTDTQYF | TGCAGCGTTGAAGTAACGGCATCTGGCACAGATACGCAGTATTTT
TRBJ1-5 | - | - | TRBV9 | CASSPGLRNQPQHF | TGTGCCAGCAGCCCCGGGCTGAGGAATCAGCCCCAGCATTTT
TRBJ2-7 | many | - | TRBV16 | CASSRGVRDTLYF | TGTGCCAGCAGCCGAGGGGTCCGGGACACTCTTTACTTC
TRBJ1-2 | - | - | TRBV30 | CAWSRSGLKDRRYTF | TGTGCCTGGAGCCGATCGGGGCTAAAAGATCGGCGCTACACCTTC
TRBJ1-2 | - | - | TRBV2 | CASSTGKGYTF | TGTGCCAGCAGTACAGGGAAAGGCTACACCTTC
TRBJ1-1 | once | TRBD1 | TRBV11-2 | CASSPGTGGTYTEAFF | TGTGCCAGCAGCCCCGGGACAGGGGGCACGTACACTGAAGCTTTCTTT